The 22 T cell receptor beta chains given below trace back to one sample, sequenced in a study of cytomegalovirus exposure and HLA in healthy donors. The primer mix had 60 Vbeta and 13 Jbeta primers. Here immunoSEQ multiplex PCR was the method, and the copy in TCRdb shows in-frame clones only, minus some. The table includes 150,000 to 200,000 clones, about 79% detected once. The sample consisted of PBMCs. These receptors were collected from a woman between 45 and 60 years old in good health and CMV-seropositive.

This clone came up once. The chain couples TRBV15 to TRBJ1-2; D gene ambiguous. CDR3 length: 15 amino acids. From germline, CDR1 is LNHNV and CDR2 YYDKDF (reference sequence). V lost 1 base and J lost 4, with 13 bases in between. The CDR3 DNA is TGTGCCACCAGCAGAGGCGGGGAATTTGGCTATGGCTACACCTTC. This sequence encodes CATSRGGEFGYGYTF.

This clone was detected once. The CDR3 sequence: CASSEGGKRYGYTF. In DNA form, the CDR3 reads TGTGCCAGCAGTGAAGGAGGGAAGCGATATGGCTACACCTTC. The J gene is TRBJ1-2, the V gene TRBV6-1; D gene ambiguous. This CDR3 contains 14 residues. Per the germline V gene, CDR1 is MNHNS and CDR2 is SASEGT. The V end was cut by 1 base, the J end by 5 bases, with 11 bases between.

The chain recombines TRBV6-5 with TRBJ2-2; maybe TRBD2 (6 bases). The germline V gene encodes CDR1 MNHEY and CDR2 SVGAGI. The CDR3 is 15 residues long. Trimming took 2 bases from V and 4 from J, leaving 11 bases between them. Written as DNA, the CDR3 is TGTGCCAGCAGTTACGGAGGAGGGTTCACCGGGGAGCTGTTTTTT. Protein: CASSYGGGFTGELFF.

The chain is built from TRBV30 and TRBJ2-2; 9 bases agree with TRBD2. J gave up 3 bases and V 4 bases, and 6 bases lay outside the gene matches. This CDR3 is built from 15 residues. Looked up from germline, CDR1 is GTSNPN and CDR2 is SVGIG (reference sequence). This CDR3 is CAWKGGGAYTGELFF. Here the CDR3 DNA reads TGTGCCTGGAAGGGCGGGGGGGCTTACACCGGGGAGCTGTTTTTT. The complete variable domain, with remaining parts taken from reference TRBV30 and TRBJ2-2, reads SQTIHQWPATLVQPVGSPLSLECTVEGTSNPNLYWYRQAAGRGLQLLFYSVGIGQISSEVPQNLSASRPQDRQFILSSKKLLLSDSGFYLCAWKGGGAYTGELFFGEGSRLTVL.

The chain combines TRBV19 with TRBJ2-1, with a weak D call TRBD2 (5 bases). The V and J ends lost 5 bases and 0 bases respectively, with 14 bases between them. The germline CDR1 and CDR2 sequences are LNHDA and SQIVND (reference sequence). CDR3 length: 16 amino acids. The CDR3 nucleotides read TGTGCCAGTAGTCCCGGGGTGATAAGCTCCTACAATGAGCAGTTCTTC. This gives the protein CASSPGVISSYNEQFF.

The CDR3: CASSQITDTQYF. The CDR3 nucleotides are TGTGCCAGTAGCCAAATCACAGATACGCAGTATTTT. This rearrangement joins TRBV19 to TRBJ2-3, with no clear D. From germline, CDR1 is LNHDA and CDR2 SQIVND (reference sequence). The CDR3 contains 12 residues. Trimming shortened V by 6 bases and J by 2 bases, and 6 bases separated the two germline ends.

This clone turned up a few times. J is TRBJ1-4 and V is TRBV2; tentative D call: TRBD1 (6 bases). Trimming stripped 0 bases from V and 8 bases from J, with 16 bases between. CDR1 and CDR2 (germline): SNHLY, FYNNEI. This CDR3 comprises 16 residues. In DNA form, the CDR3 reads TGTGCCAGCAGTGAAGCCCCGGCAGGGGTAAAAGAAAAACTGTTTTTT. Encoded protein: CASSEAPAGVKEKLFF. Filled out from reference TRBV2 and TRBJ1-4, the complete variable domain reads EPEVTQTPSHQVTQMGQEVILRCVPISNHLYFYWYRQILGQKVEFLVSFYNNEISEKSEIFDDQFSVERPDGSNFTLKIRSTKLEDSAMYFCASSEAPAGVKEKLFFGSGTQLSVL.

Here the CDR3 DNA reads TGTGCCAGCAGCCAAGTCCAAACTAGCGGGAGACTCTATGAGCAGTTCTTC. This codes for CASSQVQTSGRLYEQFF. The rearrangement links TRBV14 to TRBJ2-1; 11 bases are a match to TRBD2. The CDR3 extends over 17 amino acids. Trimming took 1 base from V and 8 from J; bases not matched to a gene: 10. The germline V gene encodes CDR1 SGHDN and CDR2 FVKESK.

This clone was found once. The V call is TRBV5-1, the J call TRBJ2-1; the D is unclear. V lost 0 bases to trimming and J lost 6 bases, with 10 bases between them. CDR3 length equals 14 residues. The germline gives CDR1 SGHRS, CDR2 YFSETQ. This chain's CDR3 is CASSLEAVSNEQFF. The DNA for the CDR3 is TGCGCCAGCAGCTTGGAGGCGGTAAGCAATGAGCAGTTCTTC.

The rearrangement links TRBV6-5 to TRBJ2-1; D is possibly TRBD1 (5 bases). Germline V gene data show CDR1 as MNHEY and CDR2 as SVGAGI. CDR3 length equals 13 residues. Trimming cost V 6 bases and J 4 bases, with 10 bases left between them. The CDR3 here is CASSLTEYNEQFF. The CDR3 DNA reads TGTGCCAGCAGCCTGACAGAGTACAATGAGCAGTTCTTC.

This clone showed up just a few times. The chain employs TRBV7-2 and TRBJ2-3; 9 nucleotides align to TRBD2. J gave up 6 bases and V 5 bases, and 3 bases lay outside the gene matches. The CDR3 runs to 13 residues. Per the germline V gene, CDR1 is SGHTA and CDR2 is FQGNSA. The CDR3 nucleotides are TGTGCCAGCAGCGCGGGGGGGTTGGATACGCAGTATTTT. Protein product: CASSAGGLDTQYF.

CDR3 region: CASSKIPGQGWPPASAPYEQYV. DNA for the CDR3: TGTGCCAGCAGCAAGATACCGGGACAGGGTTGGCCGCCAGCCTCCGCCCCCTACGAGCAGTACGTC. This chain uses TRBV21-1 with TRBJ2-7; the DNA was not compared with TRBD1, the D call given in the table. TRBV21-1 is noted as a pseudogene. The CDR3 covers 22 residues.

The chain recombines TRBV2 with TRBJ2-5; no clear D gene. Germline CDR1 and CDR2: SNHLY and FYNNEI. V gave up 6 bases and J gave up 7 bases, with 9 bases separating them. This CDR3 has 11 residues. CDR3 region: CASSPLGTQYF. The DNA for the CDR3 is TGTGCCAGCAGCCCCCTAGGGACCCAGTACTTC.

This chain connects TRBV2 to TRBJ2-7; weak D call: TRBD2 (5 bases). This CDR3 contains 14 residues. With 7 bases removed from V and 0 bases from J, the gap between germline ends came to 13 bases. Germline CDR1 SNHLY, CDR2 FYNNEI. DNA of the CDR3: TGTGCCAGCACGTCGGGGTCCACCTCCTACGAGCAGTACTTC. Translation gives CASTSGSTSYEQYF.

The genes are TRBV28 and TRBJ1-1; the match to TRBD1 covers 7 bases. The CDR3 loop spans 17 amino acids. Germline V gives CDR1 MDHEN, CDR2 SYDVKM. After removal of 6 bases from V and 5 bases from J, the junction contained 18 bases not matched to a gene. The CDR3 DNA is TGTGCCAGCAGCCAAGGAGGAACCAGGGGGTCGAGGACTGAAGCTTTCTTT. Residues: CASSQGGTRGSRTEAFF.

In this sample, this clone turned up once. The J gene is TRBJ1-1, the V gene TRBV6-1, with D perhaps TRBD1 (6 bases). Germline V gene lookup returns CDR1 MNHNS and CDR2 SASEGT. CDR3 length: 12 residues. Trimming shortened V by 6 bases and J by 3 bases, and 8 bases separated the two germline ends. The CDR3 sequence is CASRQGDTEAFF. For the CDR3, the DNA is TGTGCCAGCAGACAGGGTGACACTGAAGCTTTCTTT.

The CDR3 sequence: CASSLEAGISYNEQFF. The CDR3 bases are TGTGCCAGCTCACTGGAAGCGGGGATTTCCTACAATGAGCAGTTCTTC. The chain joins TRBV18 to TRBJ2-1, with TRBD2 matching over 7 bases. Germline V gene data show CDR1 as KGHSH and CDR2 as LQKENI. The CDR3 runs to 16 residues. With V trimmed by 4 bases and J by 1 base, 7 bases remained unmatched.

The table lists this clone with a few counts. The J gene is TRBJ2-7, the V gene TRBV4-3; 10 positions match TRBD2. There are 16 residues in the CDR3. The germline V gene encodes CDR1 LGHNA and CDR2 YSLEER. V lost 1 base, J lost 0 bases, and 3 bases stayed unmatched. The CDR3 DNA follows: TGCGCCAGCAGCCAAGCTTGGACTAGCGGCTCCTACGAGCAGTACTTC. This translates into CASSQAWTSGSYEQYF.

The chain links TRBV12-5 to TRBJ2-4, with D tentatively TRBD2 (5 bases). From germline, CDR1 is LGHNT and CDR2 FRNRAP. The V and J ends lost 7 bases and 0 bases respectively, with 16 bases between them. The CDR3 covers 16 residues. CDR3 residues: CASAPGGSAAKNIQYF. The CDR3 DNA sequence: TGTGCTAGTGCCCCCGGAGGTAGCGCAGCCAAAAACATTCAGTACTTC.

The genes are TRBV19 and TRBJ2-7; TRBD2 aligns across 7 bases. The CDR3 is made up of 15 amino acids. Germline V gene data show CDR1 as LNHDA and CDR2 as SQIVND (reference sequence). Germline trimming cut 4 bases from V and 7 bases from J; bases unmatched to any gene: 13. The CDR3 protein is CASSTAIAGEREQYF. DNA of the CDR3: TGTGCCAGTAGTACCGCCATCGCGGGAGAACGGGAGCAGTACTTC.

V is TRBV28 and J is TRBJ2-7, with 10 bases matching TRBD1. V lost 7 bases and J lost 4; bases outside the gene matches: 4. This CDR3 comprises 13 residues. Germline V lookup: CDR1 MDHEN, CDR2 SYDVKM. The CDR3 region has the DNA TGTGCCAGCATCCCGGGACAGGGGTACGAGCAGTACTTC. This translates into CASIPGQGYEQYF.

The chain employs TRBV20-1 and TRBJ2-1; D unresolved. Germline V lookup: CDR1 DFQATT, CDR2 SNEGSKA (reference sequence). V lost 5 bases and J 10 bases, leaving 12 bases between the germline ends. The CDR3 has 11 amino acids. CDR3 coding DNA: TGCAGTGCTGGCTTTTCTCCGGAGCAGTTCTTC. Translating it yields CSAGFSPEQFF.